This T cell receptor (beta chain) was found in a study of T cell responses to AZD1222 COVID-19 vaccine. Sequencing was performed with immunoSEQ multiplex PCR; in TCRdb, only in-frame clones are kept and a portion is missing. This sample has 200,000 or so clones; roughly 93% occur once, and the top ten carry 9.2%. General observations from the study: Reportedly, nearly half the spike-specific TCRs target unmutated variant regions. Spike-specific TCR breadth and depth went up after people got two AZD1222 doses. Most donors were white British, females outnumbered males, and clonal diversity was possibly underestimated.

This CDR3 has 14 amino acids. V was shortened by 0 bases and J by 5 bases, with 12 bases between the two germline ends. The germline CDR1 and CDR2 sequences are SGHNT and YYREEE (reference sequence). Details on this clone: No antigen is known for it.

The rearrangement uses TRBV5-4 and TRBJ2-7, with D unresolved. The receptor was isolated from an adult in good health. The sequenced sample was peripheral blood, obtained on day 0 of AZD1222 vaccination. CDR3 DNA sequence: TGTGCCAGCAGCTTGGCCAATTGGTCTCACGAGCAGTACTTC. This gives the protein CASSLANWSHEQYF.